This T cell receptor beta chain was obtained from a study of OX40 agonist ivuxolimab in advanced cancers. Study-wide background: A male proportion of just over 80% was recorded, with mean age approximately 56 years and range roughly 23 to 85.

Some clones are missing from TCRdb's copy, which holds only in-frame ones; the method was immunoSEQ multiplex PCR. The table shows some 60,000 clones, with approximately 90% occurring only once. To note about this clone: Its matching antigen is unknown.

General observations from the study: Individuals who were partial responders at 0.1-3.0 mg/kg had clonal expansion that ranked among the lowest. Researchers report that CD8+ T cells had, on average, more expanded clones than CD4+. Circulating CD4+ and CD8+ T cells showed clonal expansion by week 6 at 0.1 to 3.0 mg/kg.

The TCR sequence derives from an adult with an advanced solid tumor such as melanoma, head and neck, liver or kidney cancer. This specimen was CD4+ or CD8+ T cells sorted from blood, taken in a trial of the OX40 agonist ivuxolimab.

The CDR3 is CASNRRGTSLNEQFF. As DNA, the CDR3 is TGTGCCAGCAACCGACGGGGGACTAGCCTCAATGAGCAGTTCTTC. The V gene is TRBV11-2, the J gene TRBJ2-1; 9 bases match TRBD2. CDR3 size: 15 residues. Unmatched junction bases numbered 10, after V lost 7 bases and J lost 6 bases. Germline values: CDR1 SGHAT, CDR2 FQNNGV. Drawing the rest from reference TRBV11-2 and TRBJ2-1, the complete variable domain is EAGVAQSPRYKIIEKRQSVAFWCNPISGHATLYWYQQILGQGPKLLIQFQNNGVVDDSQLPKDRFSAERLKGVDSTLKIQPAKLEDSAVYLCASNRRGTSLNEQFFGPGTRLTVL.